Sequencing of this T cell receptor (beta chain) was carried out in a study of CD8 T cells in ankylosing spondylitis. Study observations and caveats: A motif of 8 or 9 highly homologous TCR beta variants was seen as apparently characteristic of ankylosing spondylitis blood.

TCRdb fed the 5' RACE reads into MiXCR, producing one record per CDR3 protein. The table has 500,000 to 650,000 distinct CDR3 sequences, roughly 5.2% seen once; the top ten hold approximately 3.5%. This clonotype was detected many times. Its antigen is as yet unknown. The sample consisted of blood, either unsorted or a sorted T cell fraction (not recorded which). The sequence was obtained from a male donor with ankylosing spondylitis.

The CDR3 sequence: CASSLDPDRAGEDTIYF. CDR3 coding DNA: TGCGCCAGCAGCTTGGATCCGGACAGGGCCGGTGAAGACACCATATATTTT. The gene calls are TRBV5-1 and TRBJ1-3; 8 bases match TRBD1. The germline V gene has CDR1 SGHRS and CDR2 YFSETQ. The trim removed 0 bases at V and 8 bases at J, leaving 13 bases unmatched. The CDR3 has 17 amino acids. The full variable domain, completed using reference TRBV5-1 and TRBJ1-3, is KAGVTQTPRYLIKTRGQQVTLSCSPISGHRSVSWYQQTPGQGLQFLFEYFSETQRNKGNFPGRFSGRQFSNSRSEMNVSTLELGDSALYLCASSLDPDRAGEDTIYFGEGSWLTVV.